The clone carrying this T cell receptor (beta chain) was observed a few times. Its target is not known. These data belong to a study of a mutant IDH1 vaccine in newly diagnosed glioma. Trimming cost V 6 bases and J 5 bases; bases outside gene matches: 5. In germline, CDR1 is MNHNS, CDR2 SASEGT. CDR3 length equals 14 residues. Time point indicated: week 47, end of study. Every single dose of the vaccine, 300 ug of mutant IDH1 20-mer peptide, came with topical imiquimod. Some clones are missing from TCRdb's copy, which holds only in-frame ones; the method was immunoSEQ multiplex PCR. The repertoire holds 84,000 or so clones, more than 80% seen once, with more than 4.5% in the top ten.

Sequencing used PBMCs, obtained from a glioma patient whose treatment included an IDH1 peptide vaccine. The source of this sequence is a man aged 40-49 years with glioma. J is TRBJ1-5 and V is TRBV6-1, with 9 bases aligning to TRBD1. CDR3 loop: CASSRGQGHQPQHF. The DNA for the CDR3 is TGTGCCAGCAGCAGGGGACAGGGACATCAGCCCCAGCATTTT.